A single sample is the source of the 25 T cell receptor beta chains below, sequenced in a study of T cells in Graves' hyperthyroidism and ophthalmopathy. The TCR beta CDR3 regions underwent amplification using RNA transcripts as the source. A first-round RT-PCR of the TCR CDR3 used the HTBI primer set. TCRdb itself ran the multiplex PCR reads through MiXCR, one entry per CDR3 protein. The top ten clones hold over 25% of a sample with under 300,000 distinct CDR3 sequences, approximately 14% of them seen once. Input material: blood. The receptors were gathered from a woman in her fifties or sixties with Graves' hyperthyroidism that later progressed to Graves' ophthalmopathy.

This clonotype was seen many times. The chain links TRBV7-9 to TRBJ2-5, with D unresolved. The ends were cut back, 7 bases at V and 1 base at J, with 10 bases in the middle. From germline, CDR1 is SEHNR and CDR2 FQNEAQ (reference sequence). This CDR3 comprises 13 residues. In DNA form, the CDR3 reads TGTGCCAGCACTGCTATGAGCCAAGAGACCCAGTACTTC. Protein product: CASTAMSQETQYF.

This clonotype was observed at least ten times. The CDR3, as DNA: TGTGCCACCAGCAGAGATGAGGCCTACGAGCAGTACTTC. The encoded protein is CATSRDEAYEQYF. The chain uses TRBV15 and TRBJ2-7, with unresolved D. V was clipped by 0 bases and J by 2 bases, with 5 bases between them. The CDR3 is 13 amino acids. In germline, CDR1 is LNHNV, CDR2 YYDKDF (reference sequence).

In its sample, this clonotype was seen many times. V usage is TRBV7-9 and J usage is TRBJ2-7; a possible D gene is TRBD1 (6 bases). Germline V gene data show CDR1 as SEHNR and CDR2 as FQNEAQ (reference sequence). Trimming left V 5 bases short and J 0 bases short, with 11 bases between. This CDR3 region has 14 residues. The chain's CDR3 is CASSPRGFSYEQYF. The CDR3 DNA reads TGTGCCAGCAGCCCCAGGGGATTCTCCTACGAGCAGTACTTC. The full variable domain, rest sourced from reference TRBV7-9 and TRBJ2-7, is DTGVSQNPRHKITKRGQNVTFRCDPISEHNRLYWYRQTLGQGPEFLTYFQNEAQLEKSRLLSDRFSAERPKGSFSTLEIQRTEQGDSAMYLCASSPRGFSYEQYFGPGTRLTVT.

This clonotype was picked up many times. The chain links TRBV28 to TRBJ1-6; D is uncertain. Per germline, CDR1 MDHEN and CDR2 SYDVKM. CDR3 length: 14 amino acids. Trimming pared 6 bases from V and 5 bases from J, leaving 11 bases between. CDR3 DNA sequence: TGTGCCAGCAGCCGCCAGGTCAATAATTCACCCCTCCACTTT. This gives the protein CASSRQVNNSPLHF.

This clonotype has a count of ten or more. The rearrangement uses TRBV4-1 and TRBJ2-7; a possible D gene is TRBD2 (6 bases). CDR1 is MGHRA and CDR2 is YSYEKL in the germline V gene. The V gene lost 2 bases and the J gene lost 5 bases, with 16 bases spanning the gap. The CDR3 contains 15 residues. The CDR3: CASSQRRAGRDEQYF. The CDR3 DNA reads TGCGCCAGCAGCCAAAGACGGGCGGGACGGGACGAGCAGTACTTC.

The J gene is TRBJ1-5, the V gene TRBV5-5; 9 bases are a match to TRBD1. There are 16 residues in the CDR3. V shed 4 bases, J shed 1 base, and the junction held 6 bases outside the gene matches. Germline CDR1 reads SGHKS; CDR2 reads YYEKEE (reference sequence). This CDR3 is CASSQGQGRSNQPQHF. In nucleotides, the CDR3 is TGTGCCAGCAGCCAAGGACAGGGGAGGAGCAATCAGCCCCAGCATTTT.

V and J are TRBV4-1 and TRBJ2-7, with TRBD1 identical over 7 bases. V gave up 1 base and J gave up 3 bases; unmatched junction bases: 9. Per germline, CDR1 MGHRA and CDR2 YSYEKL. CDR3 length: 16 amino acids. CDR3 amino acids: CASSQASYGTVYEQYF. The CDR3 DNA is TGCGCCAGCAGCCAAGCCTCATACGGGACAGTCTACGAGCAGTACTTC.

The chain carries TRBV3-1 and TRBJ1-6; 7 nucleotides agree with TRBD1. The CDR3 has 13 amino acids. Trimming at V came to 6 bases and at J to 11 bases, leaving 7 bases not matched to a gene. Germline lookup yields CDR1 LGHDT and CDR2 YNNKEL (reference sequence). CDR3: CASRATGDAPLHF. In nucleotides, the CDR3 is TGTGCCAGCAGAGCAACAGGGGATGCACCCCTCCACTTT. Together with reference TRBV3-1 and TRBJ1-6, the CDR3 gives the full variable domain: DTAVSQTPKYLVTQMGNDKSIKCEQNLGHDTMYWYKQDSKKFLKIMFSYNNKELIINETVPNRFSPKSPDKAHLNLHINSLELGDSAVYFCASRATGDAPLHFGNGTRLTVT.

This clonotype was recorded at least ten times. In nucleotides, the CDR3 is TGTGCCAGCAGCTTAGCGAGAACAGGGTTAGGCGGCTACACCTTC. It yields the protein CASSLARTGLGGYTF. V and J are TRBV7-2 and TRBJ1-2, with a possible D match to TRBD1 (6 bases). V was shortened by 0 bases and J by 8 bases, with 16 bases between the two germline ends. CDR1 and CDR2 (germline): SGHTA, FQGNSA. This CDR3 spans 15 amino acids.

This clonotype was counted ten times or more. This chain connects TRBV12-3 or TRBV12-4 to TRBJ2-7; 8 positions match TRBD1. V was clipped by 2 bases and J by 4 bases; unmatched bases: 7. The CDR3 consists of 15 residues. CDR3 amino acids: CASSLQGTGRYEQYF. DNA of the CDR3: TGTGCCAGCAGTTTACAAGGGACAGGCAGATACGAGCAGTACTTC.

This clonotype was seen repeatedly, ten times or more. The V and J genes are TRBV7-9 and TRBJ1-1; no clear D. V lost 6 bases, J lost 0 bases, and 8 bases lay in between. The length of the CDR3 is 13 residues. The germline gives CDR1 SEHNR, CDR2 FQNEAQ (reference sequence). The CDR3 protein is CASRSSMNTEAFF. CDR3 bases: TGTGCCAGCAGATCCTCGATGAACACTGAAGCTTTCTTT.

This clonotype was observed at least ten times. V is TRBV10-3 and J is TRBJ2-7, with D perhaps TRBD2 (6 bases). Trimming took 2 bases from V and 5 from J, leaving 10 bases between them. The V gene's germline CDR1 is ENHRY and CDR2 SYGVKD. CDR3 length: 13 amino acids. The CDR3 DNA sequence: TGTGCCATCAGTGAGAGGGCTAGCGACGAGCAGTACTTC. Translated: CAISERASDEQYF.

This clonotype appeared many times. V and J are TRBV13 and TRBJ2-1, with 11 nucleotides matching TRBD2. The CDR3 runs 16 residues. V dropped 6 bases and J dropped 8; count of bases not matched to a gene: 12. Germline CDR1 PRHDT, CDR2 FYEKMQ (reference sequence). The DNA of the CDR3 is TGTGCCAGCAGGGCTTACGGGACTAGCGGTTTCGATGAGCAGTTCTTC. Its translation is CASRAYGTSGFDEQFF.

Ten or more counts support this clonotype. The CDR3 sequence: CASSLTGGVWGNEQFF. In DNA form, the CDR3 reads TGTGCCAGCAGCTTAACAGGCGGGGTTTGGGGGAATGAGCAGTTCTTC. The chain combines TRBV7-3 with TRBJ2-1; D is possibly TRBD2 (6 bases). This CDR3 contains 16 residues. Trimming pared 0 bases from V and 7 bases from J, leaving 16 bases between. Germline V gives CDR1 SGHTA, CDR2 FQGTGA.

The DNA for the CDR3 is TGCGCCAGCAGTGGGCTAGCGGGGGCCTACGAGCAGTACTTC. Its translation is CASSGLAGAYEQYF. This chain connects TRBV10-2 to TRBJ2-7; 10 bases are shared with TRBD2. Germline CDR1 is WSHSY and CDR2 is SAAADI. V shed 4 bases, J shed 2 bases, and the junction held 2 bases outside the gene matches. This CDR3 spans 14 amino acids.

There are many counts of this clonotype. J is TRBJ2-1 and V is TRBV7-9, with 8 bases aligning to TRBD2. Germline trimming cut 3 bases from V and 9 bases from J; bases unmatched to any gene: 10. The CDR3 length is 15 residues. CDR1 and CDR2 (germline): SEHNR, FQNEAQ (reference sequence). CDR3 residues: CASSLSGGGVVEQFF. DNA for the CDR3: TGTGCCAGCAGCTTGAGCGGGGGAGGTGTCGTTGAGCAGTTCTTC.

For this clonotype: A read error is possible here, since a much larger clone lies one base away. CDR3 region: CASPPQAGLGPGETQYF. The CDR3 coding sequence is TGTGCCAGCCCACCACAGGCGGGACTAGGACCAGGGGAGACCCAGTACTTC. The rearrangement joins TRBV18 to TRBJ2-5, with 8 positions matching TRBD2. Germline assignment: CDR1 KGHSH and CDR2 LQKENI. This CDR3 contains 17 residues.

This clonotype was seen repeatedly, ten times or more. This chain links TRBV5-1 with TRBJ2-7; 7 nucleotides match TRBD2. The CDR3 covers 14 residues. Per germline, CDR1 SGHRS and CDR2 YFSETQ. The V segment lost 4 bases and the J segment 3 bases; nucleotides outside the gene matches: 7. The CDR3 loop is CASSAGGFRYEQYF. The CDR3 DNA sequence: TGCGCCAGCAGCGCCGGGGGGTTCCGCTACGAGCAGTACTTC.

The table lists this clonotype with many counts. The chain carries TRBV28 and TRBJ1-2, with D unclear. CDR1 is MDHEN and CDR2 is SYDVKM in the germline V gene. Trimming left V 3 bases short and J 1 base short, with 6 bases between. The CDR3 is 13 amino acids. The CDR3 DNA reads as TGTGCCAGCAGTTTTCGACTTAACTATGGCTACACCTTC. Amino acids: CASSFRLNYGYTF.

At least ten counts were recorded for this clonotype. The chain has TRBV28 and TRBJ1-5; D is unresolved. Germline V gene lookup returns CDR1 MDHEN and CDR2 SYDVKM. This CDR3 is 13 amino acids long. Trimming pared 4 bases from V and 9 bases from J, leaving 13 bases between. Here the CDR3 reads CASSSYNQRPQHF. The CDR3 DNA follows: TGTGCCAGCAGTTCGTATAATCAACGGCCCCAGCATTTT. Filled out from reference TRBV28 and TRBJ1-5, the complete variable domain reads DVKVTQSSRYLVKRTGEKVFLECVQDMDHENMFWYRQDPGLGLRLIYFSYDVKMKEKGDIPEGYSVSREKKERFSLILESASTNQTSMYLCASSSYNQRPQHFGDGTRLSIL.

The CDR3, as DNA: TGTGCCAGCAGTGAACTGATGGACTTCTATGGCTACACCTTC. Translated: CASSELMDFYGYTF. The chain employs TRBV2 and TRBJ1-2; the D is unclear. This CDR3 is 14 amino acids long. The germline V gene has CDR1 SNHLY and CDR2 FYNNEI. The V and J ends lost 2 bases and 4 bases respectively, with 11 bases between them.

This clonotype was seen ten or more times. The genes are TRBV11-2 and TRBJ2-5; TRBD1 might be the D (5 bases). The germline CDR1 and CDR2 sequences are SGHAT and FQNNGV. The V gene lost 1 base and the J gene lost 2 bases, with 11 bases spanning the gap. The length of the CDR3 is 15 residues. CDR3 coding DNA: TGTGCCAGCAGCTTAGTGGCAGGGATACAAGAGACCCAGTACTTC. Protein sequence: CASSLVAGIQETQYF.

CDR3 coding DNA: TGTGCCAGCAGTCACCGACTAGCAGGTGGTACAGATACGCAGTATTTT. It yields the protein CASSHRLAGGTDTQYF. This chain uses TRBV12-3 or TRBV12-4 with TRBJ2-3, with 7 bases identical to TRBD2. J lost 3 bases, V lost 5 bases, and 11 bases had no gene match. The CDR3 contains 16 residues.

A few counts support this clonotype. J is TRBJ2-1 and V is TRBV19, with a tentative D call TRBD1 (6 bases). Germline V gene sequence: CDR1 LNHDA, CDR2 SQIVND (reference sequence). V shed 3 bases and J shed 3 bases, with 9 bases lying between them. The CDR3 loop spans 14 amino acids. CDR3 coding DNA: TGTGCCAGTAGTATGATAGGGGGCTACAATGAGCAGTTCTTC. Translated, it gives CASSMIGGYNEQFF.

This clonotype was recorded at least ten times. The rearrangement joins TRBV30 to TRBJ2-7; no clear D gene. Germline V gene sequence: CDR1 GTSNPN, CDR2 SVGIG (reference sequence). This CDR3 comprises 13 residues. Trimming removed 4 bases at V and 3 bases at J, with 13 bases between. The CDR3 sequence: CAWIGRGDYEQYF. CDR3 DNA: TGTGCCTGGATAGGGCGAGGAGACTACGAGCAGTACTTC. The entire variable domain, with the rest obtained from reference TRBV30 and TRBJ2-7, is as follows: SQTIHQWPATLVQPVGSPLSLECTVEGTSNPNLYWYRQAAGRGLQLLFYSVGIGQISSEVPQNLSASRPQDRQFILSSKKLLLSDSGFYLCAWIGRGDYEQYFGPGTRLTVT.